This is a list of T cell receptor beta chains from one sample in a study of regulatory T cells in long-lasting Graves disease. MiXCR, run by TCRdb on the multiplex PCR reads, gives a single entry per CDR3 protein. The data show a few hundred thousand distinct CDR3 sequences, about 25% seen once. Here the sequenced sample was peripheral blood mononuclear cells (PBMCs), taken when the disease was refractory, from a patient treated with antithyroid drugs. These receptor sequences come from a female donor with Graves disease. The CDR3 runs from the conserved cysteine through the conserved F or W. A D gene is named only where the DNA matches it firmly. Clone size is stated in some rows and not others, as once, few, many or a class when expanded.

TRBV2,TRBD2,TRBJ2-7,many,CASRGLAGSGEQYF,TGTGCCAGCAGGGGACTAGCGGGAAGCGGCGAGCAGTACTTC
TRBV10-3,-,TRBJ1-1,-,CAISGPLNTEAFF,TGTGCCATCAGCGGCCCCTTGAACACTGAAGCTTTCTTT
TRBV4-3,-,TRBJ2-7,-,CASSQDMPSERDEQYF,TGCGCCAGCAGCCAAGATATGCCTAGCGAGAGGGACGAGCAGTACTTC
TRBV7-8,-,TRBJ2-5,many,CASSLVVAVTGRETQYF,TGTGCCAGCAGCTTAGTCGTAGCGGTCACCGGGAGAGAGACCCAGTACTTC
TRBV19,-,TRBJ2-6,few,CASRGRTSGANVLTF,TGTGCCAGTAGGGGGCGGACCTCTGGGGCCAACGTCCTGACTTTC
TRBV7-2,-,TRBJ2-7,many,CASSLWTGYEQYF,TGTGCCAGCAGCCTCTGGACGGGCTACGAGCAGTACTTC
TRBV6-5,-,TRBJ2-2,few,CASSYSVGVNTGELFF,TGTGCCAGCAGTTACTCGGTGGGAGTAAACACCGGGGAGCTGTTTTTT
TRBV28,TRBD1,TRBJ1-5,few,CASSGAGQGADPQHF,TGTGCCAGCAGTGGAGCCGGACAGGGGGCGGACCCCCAGCATTTT
TRBV7-2,TRBD1,TRBJ1-2,many,CASSLGGAGGRNYGYTF,TGTGCCAGCAGCTTAGGGGGCGCAGGGGGTAGAAACTATGGCTACACCTTC
TRBV10-3,TRBD1,TRBJ1-1,few,CAISEGQGASTEAFF,TGTGCCATCAGTGAGGGTCAGGGGGCGAGCACTGAAGCTTTCTTT
TRBV27,TRBD1,TRBJ1-2,many,CASSLQSTGQAYGYTF,TGTGCCAGCAGTCTGCAATCGACAGGGCAGGCCTATGGCTACACCTTC
TRBV7-2,TRBD1,TRBJ1-1,few,CASSPRQGWNTEAFF,TGTGCCAGCAGCCCACGACAGGGCTGGAACACTGAAGCTTTCTTT
TRBV9,-,TRBJ2-2,many,CASSGQTGELFF,TGTGCCAGCAGCGGACAAACCGGGGAGCTGTTTTTT
TRBV6-1,TRBD2,TRBJ2-2,few,CASRVSGSGTGELFF,TGTGCCAGCAGGGTTAGCGGGAGTGGCACCGGGGAGCTGTTTTTT
TRBV6-1,-,TRBJ1-2,-,CAIHDELGGYTF,TGTGCCATCCACGACGAGCTCGGTGGCTACACCTTC
TRBV5-4,-,TRBJ2-2,-,CASSRDPSRELFF,TGTGCCAGCAGCCGGGATCCCTCCCGGGAGCTGTTTTTT
TRBV7-2,-,TRBJ1-1,few,CASSQQGRGAFF,TGTGCCAGCAGCCAACAGGGAAGAGGAGCTTTCTTT
TRBV12-3/TRBV12-4,-,TRBJ1-2,many,CASSLASYGYTF,TGTGCCAGCAGCTTAGCCAGTTATGGCTACACCTTC
TRBV28,TRBD1,TRBJ1-1,few,CASSLPGQGRTEAFF,TGTGCCAGCAGTTTGCCGGGACAGGGGAGGACTGAAGCTTTCTTT
TRBV5-1,-,TRBJ1-3,-,CASSPGATRNTIYF,TGCGCCAGCAGCCCGGGGGCGACGAGAAACACCATATATTTT
TRBV9,TRBD1,TRBJ1-2,few,CASSTQGQLRGYTF,TGTGCCAGCAGCACACAGGGACAGCTCCGTGGCTACACCTTC
TRBV5-1,TRBD1,TRBJ2-2,-,CASSLARDRGPASSKSGGLFF,TGCGCCAGCAGCTTGGCCCGGGACAGGGGGCCGGCCTCGTCCAAGAGCGGAGGGCTGTTTTTT
TRBV29-1,TRBD2,TRBJ2-7,-,CSVEATSGGTYEQYF,TGCAGCGTTGAAGCAACTAGCGGGGGGACCTACGAGCAGTACTTC
TRBV5-1,-,TRBJ1-2,few,CASSTSFGQYYYGYTF,TGCGCCAGCAGCACCTCCTTTGGACAGTACTACTATGGCTACACCTTC
TRBV14,-,TRBJ2-5,few,CASSQGEWTNQETQYF,TGTGCCAGCAGCCAAGGGGAGTGGACCAACCAAGAGACCCAGTACTTC
TRBV6-1,-,TRBJ2-6,-,CASSELGAGYSGANVLTF,TGTGCCAGCAGTGAGCTGGGTGCGGGCTACTCTGGGGCCAACGTCCTGACTTTC
TRBV28,-,TRBJ2-1,-,CASSLPWGPRFF,TGTGCCAGCAGTCTCCCCTGGGGTCCGAGGTTCTTC
TRBV28,TRBD2,TRBJ2-7,few,CASSQYLAGGSYEQYF,TGTGCCAGCAGTCAATATTTAGCGGGAGGCTCCTACGAGCAGTACTTC
TRBV4-3,TRBD1,TRBJ2-7,-,CASSQEPGGWYEQYF,TGCGCCAGCAGCCAAGAACCAGGGGGCTGGTACGAGCAGTACTTC
TRBV20-1,-,TRBJ1-5,-,CSARASSPGGNQPQHF,TGCAGTGCTAGAGCCTCGTCCCCGGGGGGCAATCAGCCCCAGCATTTT
TRBV3-1,-,TRBJ2-3,few,CASSRVRSTDTQYF,TGTGCCAGCAGCCGTGTCAGGAGCACAGATACGCAGTATTTT
TRBV3-1,-,TRBJ2-7,-,CASSQEGPSYEQYF,TGTGCCAGCAGCCAAGAAGGTCCCTCCTACGAGCAGTACTTC
TRBV7-2,TRBD2,TRBJ2-3,-,CASSLIAGTSTDTQYF,TGTGCCAGCAGCTTAATAGCGGGTACTAGCACAGATACGCAGTATTTT
TRBV29-1,-,TRBJ2-5,-,CSVIATQETQYF,TGCAGCGTGATCGCGACCCAAGAGACCCAGTACTTC
TRBV24-1,-,TRBJ1-1,few,CATMDKGRAFF,TGTGCCACCATGGACAAGGGTCGTGCTTTCTTT